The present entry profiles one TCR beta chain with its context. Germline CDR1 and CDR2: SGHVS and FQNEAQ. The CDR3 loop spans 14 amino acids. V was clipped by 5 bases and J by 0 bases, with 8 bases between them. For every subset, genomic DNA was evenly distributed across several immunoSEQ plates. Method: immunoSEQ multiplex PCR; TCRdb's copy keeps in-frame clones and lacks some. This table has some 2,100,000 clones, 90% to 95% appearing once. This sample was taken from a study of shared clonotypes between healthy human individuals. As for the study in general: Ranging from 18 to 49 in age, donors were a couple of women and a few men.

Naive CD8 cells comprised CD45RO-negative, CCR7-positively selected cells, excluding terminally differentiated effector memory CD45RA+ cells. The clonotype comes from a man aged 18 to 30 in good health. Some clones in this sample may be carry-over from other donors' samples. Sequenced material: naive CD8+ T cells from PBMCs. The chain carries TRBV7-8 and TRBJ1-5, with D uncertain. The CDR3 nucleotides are TGTGCCAGCAGCCTTATATTTAGCAATCAGCCCCAGCATTTT. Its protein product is CASSLIFSNQPQHF.